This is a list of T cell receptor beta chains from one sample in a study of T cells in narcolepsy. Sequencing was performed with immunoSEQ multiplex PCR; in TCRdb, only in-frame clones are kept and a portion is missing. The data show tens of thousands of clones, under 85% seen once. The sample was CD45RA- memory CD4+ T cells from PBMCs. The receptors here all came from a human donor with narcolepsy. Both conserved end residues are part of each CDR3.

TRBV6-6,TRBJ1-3,CASRTRTGSDTIYF
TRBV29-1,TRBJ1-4,CSAGTGNTNEKLFF
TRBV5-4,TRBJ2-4,CASSRTGGQNIQYF
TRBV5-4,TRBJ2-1,CASSLDGGGANEQFF
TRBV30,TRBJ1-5,CAWSGGRGYNQPQHF
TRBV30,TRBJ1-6,CAWKGSLSDNSPLHF
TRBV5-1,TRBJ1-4,CASSPRQGTGELFF
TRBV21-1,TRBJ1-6,CASSKEGTSSYNSPLHF
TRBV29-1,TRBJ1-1,CSVVQGRTEAFF
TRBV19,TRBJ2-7,CASSIVQGAEQYF
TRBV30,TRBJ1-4,CAWTGGGTAEKLFF
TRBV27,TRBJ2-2,CASSLFNTGELFF
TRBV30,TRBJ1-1,CAWNRMNTEAFF
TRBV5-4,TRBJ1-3,CASSFGQVSGNTIYF
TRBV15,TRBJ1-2,CATSISSTEIYGYTF
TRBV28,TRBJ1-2,CASSLSGTGEHYGYTF
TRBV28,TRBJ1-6,CASSSSFNSPLHF
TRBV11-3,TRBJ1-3,CASSLDGRGGNTIYF
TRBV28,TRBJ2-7,CASRDYIYEQYF
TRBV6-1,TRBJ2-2,CASSETSGGAFNTGELFF
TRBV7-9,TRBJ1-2,CASSQSGSNYGYTF
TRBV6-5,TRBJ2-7,CASSYTRSSYEQYF
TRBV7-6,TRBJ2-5,CASSLPAGDQYF
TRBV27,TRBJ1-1,CASSSASTEAFF
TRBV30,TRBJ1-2,CAWTGQGSLLGGYTF
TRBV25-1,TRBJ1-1,CASSADRGQRNTEAFF
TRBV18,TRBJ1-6,CASSPGGTSYSPLHF
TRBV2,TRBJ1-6,CASSTTGERNSPLHF
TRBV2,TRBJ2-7,CASSAQPTGWGEQYF
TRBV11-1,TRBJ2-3,CASSLAGRGTDTQYF
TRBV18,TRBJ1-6,CASSRTGQGNSPLHF
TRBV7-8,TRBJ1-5,CASSLEAGQGLGYSNQPQHF
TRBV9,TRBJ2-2,CASSVGSSGGSGELFF
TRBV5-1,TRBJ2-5,CASSWTGGRQETQYF
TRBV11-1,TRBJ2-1,CASSSRTGAYNEQFF
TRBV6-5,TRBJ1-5,CASRGEQSNQPQHF
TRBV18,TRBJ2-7,CASSQGYEQYF
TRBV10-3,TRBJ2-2,CAITTSGGSNTGELFF
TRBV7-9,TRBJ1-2,CASSLARGANGYTF
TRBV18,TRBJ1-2,CASSPGLGYTF
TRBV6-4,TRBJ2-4,CASSEGSGNIQYF